Below, 27 T cell receptor beta chains from the same sample are listed, as sequenced in a study of T cells in Graves' hyperthyroidism and ophthalmopathy. Researchers took RNA transcripts and amplified the TCR beta CDR3 regions from them. The primer set for the first-round RT-PCR of the TCR CDR3 was HTBI. In TCRdb, the multiplex PCR reads were re-called with MiXCR into one record per CDR3 protein. The sample has 600,000 to 800,000 distinct CDR3 sequences; approximately 36% are singletons. What was sequenced was blood. These receptor sequences come from a woman aged 40 to 50 with Graves' hyperthyroidism.

On this clonotype itself: This may be a read error, as it is one base from a much larger clone. The V gene is TRBV10-3, the J gene TRBJ1-1; 7 nucleotides align to TRBD1. Germline CDR1 is ENHRY and CDR2 is SYGVKD. The junction had 9 bases not matched to a gene; V was cut back by 5 bases and J by 0 bases. The length of the CDR3 is 16 residues. The CDR3 DNA sequence: TGTGCCATCAGTAAACGGGACAGTTCCATGAACACTGAAGCTTTCTTT. This sequence encodes CAISKRDSSMNTEAFF.

Turning to this clonotype: Its ends do not fully match the called genes, so a read error is possible. V and J are TRBV19 and TRBJ1-1, with D uncertain. This CDR3 has 14 residues. Germline CDR1 and CDR2: LNHDA and SQIVND (reference sequence). The CDR3 loop reads CASSSGLKNAEAFF. CDR3 sequence (DNA): TGTGCCAGTAGTTCAGGACTGAAGAACGCTGAAGCTTTCTTT.

The chain couples TRBV7-2 to TRBJ1-3; D is perhaps TRBD1 (5 bases). Trimming removed 5 bases at V and 4 bases at J, with 12 bases between. This CDR3 contains 14 residues. Germline values: CDR1 SGHTA, CDR2 FQGNSA. The CDR3 nucleotides are TGTGCCAGCAGCCGGGGGGACGGAGGAAACACCATATATTTT. Amino acids: CASSRGDGGNTIYF.

This clonotype has a count of ten or more. V is TRBV4-1 and J is TRBJ2-5; TRBD1 matches 9 bases. V lost 4 bases, J lost 5 bases, and 5 bases stayed unmatched. CDR1 and CDR2 from the germline V gene are MGHRA and YSYEKL. The CDR3 is 14 residues long. The CDR3 sequence: CASSPRDRAETQYF. The CDR3 DNA is TGCGCCAGCAGCCCTCGGGACAGGGCGGAGACCCAGTACTTC.

This clonotype was seen a handful of times. The chain joins TRBV6-5 to TRBJ2-7; no firm D call. Trimming left V 3 bases short and J 2 bases short, with 11 bases between. This CDR3 comprises 14 residues. CDR1 MNHEY and CDR2 SVGAGI come from the germline V gene. CDR3 region: CASSYTVAPYEQYF. The CDR3 nucleotides are TGTGCCAGCAGTTATACCGTGGCCCCCTACGAGCAGTACTTC.

The chain carries TRBV4-1 and TRBJ1-5; 8 bases agree with TRBD1. Germline V gene lookup returns CDR1 MGHRA and CDR2 YSYEKL. CDR3 length: 17 amino acids. V dropped 0 bases and J dropped 6; count of bases not matched to a gene: 10. The CDR3 nucleotides read TGCGCCAGCAGCCAAGATCGACAGGGGAACTTGGGTCAGCCCCAGCATTTT. Encoded protein: CASSQDRQGNLGQPQHF.

CDR3 sequence: CASSSDKYYEQYF. As DNA, the CDR3 is TGCGCCAGCAGCTCCGACAAGTACTACGAGCAGTACTTC. This rearrangement joins TRBV5-1 to TRBJ2-7; D gene uncertain. The CDR3 spans 13 residues. The V end was cut by 3 bases, the J end by 3 bases, with 10 bases between. Germline V gene sequence: CDR1 SGHRS, CDR2 YFSETQ.

Points on this clonotype: One base away lies a much larger clone, so this may be a sequencing read error. The genes are TRBV7-9 and TRBJ1-2; D unclear. The V and J ends lost 5 bases and 6 bases respectively, with 13 bases between them. The CDR3 totals 13 residues. Germline V gene data show CDR1 as SEHNR and CDR2 as FQNEAQ (reference sequence). Written as DNA, the CDR3 is TGTGCCAGCAGCGCCGGAGTAGACCATGGCTACACCTTC. It codes for CASSAGVDHGYTF.

The V and J genes are TRBV11-2 and TRBJ2-5; 11 bases align to TRBD1. The J call could be wrong; TRBJ2-1 is a better fit for the DNA end. The CDR3 covers 14 residues. CDR1 and CDR2 from the germline V gene are SGHAT and FQNNGV. The CDR3 DNA sequence: TGTGCCAGCAGCACCGGGACAGGGGGCAATGAGCAGTTCTTC. Translated: CASSTGTGGNEQFF.

In its sample, this clonotype was seen many times. V usage is TRBV12-5 and J usage is TRBJ2-5; 7 nucleotides agree with TRBD1. The CDR3 loop spans 14 amino acids. The ends lost 5 bases at V and 7 bases at J; junction bases unmatched: 10. The germline V gene has CDR1 LGHNT and CDR2 FRNRAP. CDR3 protein: CASGPTGVSGTQYF. The CDR3, as DNA: TGTGCTAGTGGTCCCACAGGGGTATCGGGGACCCAGTACTTC. Looking up the rest from reference TRBV12-5 and TRBJ2-5 gives the full variable domain: DARVTQTPRHKVTEMGQEVTMRCQPILGHNTVFWYRQTMMQGLELLAYFRNRAPLDDSGMPKDRFSAEMPDATLATLKIQPSEPRDSAVYFCASGPTGVSGTQYFGPGTRLLVL.

This CDR3 reads CSARSGGAGNTEAFF. CDR3 bases: TGCAGTGCTAGAAGCGGGGGGGCCGGAAACACTGAAGCTTTCTTT. The chain links TRBV20-1 to TRBJ1-1, with D possibly TRBD1 on 6 matching bases. Trimming pared 2 bases from V and 2 bases from J, leaving 15 bases between. CDR3 size: 15 residues. The germline gives CDR1 DFQATT, CDR2 SNEGSKA (reference sequence).

Comment on this clonotype: A much larger clonotype is one base distant, so this may be a read error. J is TRBJ2-5 and V is TRBV5-6; TRBD2 matches at 9 bases. Germline CDR1 and CDR2: SGHDT and YYEEEE. The CDR3 extends over 16 amino acids. CDR3: CACSLLPAGGGETQYF. DNA for the CDR3: TGTGCCTGCAGCTTGCTCCCAGCGGGGGGCGGGGAGACCCAGTACTTC. Combining the CDR3 with reference TRBV5-6 and TRBJ2-5 gives the whole variable domain DAGVTQSPTHLIKTRGQQVTLRCSPKSGHDTVSWYQQALGQGPQFIFQYYEEEERQRGNFPDRFSGHQFPNYSSELNVNALLLGDSALYLCACSLLPAGGGETQYFGPGTRLLVL.

This clonotype was counted many times. In nucleotides, the CDR3 is TGCAGTGCTAGATCTACGGAAACGGGGCTCGAGCAGTACTTC. The encoded protein is CSARSTETGLEQYF. This rearrangement joins TRBV20-1 to TRBJ2-7, with D perhaps given as TRBD1 or TRBD2 (5 bases each). V lost 2 bases, J lost 6 bases, and 17 bases lay in between. Germline values: CDR1 DFQATT, CDR2 SNEGSKA (reference sequence). The CDR3 sequence is 14 residues long.

The chain recombines TRBV7-2 with TRBJ2-1; TRBD1 might be the D (6 bases). V shed 3 bases and J shed 10 bases, with 10 bases lying between them. Germline loops: CDR1 SGHTA, CDR2 FQGNSA. The CDR3 has 12 amino acids. The CDR3 spells CASSLVTGEQFF. The CDR3 DNA reads TGTGCCAGCAGCTTGGTCACAGGGGAGCAGTTCTTC.

This clonotype has a handful of counts. V gene TRBV11-2 combines with J gene TRBJ2-7; D gene ambiguous. This CDR3 region has 14 residues. V lost 5 bases and J lost 1, with 12 bases in between. Per germline, CDR1 SGHAT and CDR2 FQNNGV. As DNA, the CDR3 is TGTGCCAGCAGCCCACCGTCTAAATCCTACGAGCAGTACTTC. Translation gives CASSPPSKSYEQYF.

This clonotype was counted a few times. One end of the junction fails to match germline, which may point to a read error. J is TRBJ1-1 and V is TRBV7-9; D ambiguous. The germline gives CDR1 SEHNR, CDR2 FQNEAQ (reference sequence). CDR3 length: 15 residues. The CDR3 here is CASSLLPSLNTEAFF. Written as DNA, the CDR3 is TGTGCCAGCAGCTTACTTCCTTCTTTGAACACCGAAGCTTTCTTT.

This clonotype was seen repeatedly, ten times or more. V and J are TRBV15 and TRBJ1-1; the D is unclear. Germline V gene lookup returns CDR1 LNHNV and CDR2 YYDKDF (reference sequence). Deletions cut 3 bases from V and 4 bases from J, with 9 bases between. CDR3 length: 13 amino acids. CDR3 protein: CATSSSPGTEAFF. The DNA for the CDR3 is TGTGCCACCAGCAGTTCTCCGGGCACTGAAGCTTTCTTT. Variable domain in full (rest from reference TRBV15 and TRBJ1-1): DAMVIQNPRYQVTQFGKPVTLSCSQTLNHNVMYWYQQKSSQAPKLLFHYYDKDFNNEADTPDNFQSRRPNTSFCFLDIRSPGLGDTAMYLCATSSSPGTEAFFGQGTRLTVV.

This clonotype was seen a handful of times. This chain links TRBV15 with TRBJ1-3, with D perhaps TRBD1 (5 bases). Trimming pared 3 bases from V and 0 bases from J, leaving 21 bases between. The CDR3 sequence is 19 residues long. In germline, CDR1 is LNHNV, CDR2 YYDKDF (reference sequence). CDR3 region: CATSRVRGPASDSGNTIYF. The CDR3 nucleotides read TGTGCCACCAGCAGGGTTCGGGGCCCTGCTTCAGACTCTGGAAACACCATATATTTT.

The chain links TRBV7-9 to TRBJ2-2; 9 bases agree with TRBD2. Trimming cost V 5 bases and J 5 bases; bases outside gene matches: 9. The CDR3 loop spans 16 amino acids. The germline gives CDR1 SEHNR, CDR2 FQNEAQ (reference sequence). This CDR3 is CASSQVAGARTGELFF. The CDR3 nucleotides read TGTGCCAGCAGCCAAGTAGCGGGGGCGAGAACCGGGGAGCTGTTTTTT.

As regards this clonotype: This sequence may be a read error, since a much larger clone differs from it by one base. The chain combines TRBV7-9 with TRBJ2-7, with D possibly matching TRBD1 (5 bases). V was cut by 4 bases and J by 5 bases, with 18 bases left in between. This CDR3 has 15 residues. Per the germline V gene, CDR1 is SEHNR and CDR2 is FQNEAQ (reference sequence). In nucleotides, the CDR3 is TGTGCCAGCAGCTATTTCAGGAACAGGCCCCACGAGCAGTACTTC. It specifies CASSYFRNRPHEQYF.

As regards this clonotype: Without the conserved terminal phenylalanine or tryptophan, this CDR3 likely stems from a read error. It is unclear where the CDR3 begins or ends on the DNA, so no DNA is shown, and the CDR3 is as TCRdb lists it. The genes are TRBV10-3 and TRBJ1-4; the D call of TRBD1 is as the table states it, not checked on the DNA. Including both end residues, the CDR3 is 9 amino acids long. The germline V gene encodes CDR1 ENHRY and CDR2 SYGVKD. CDR3 amino acids: CAITRDRER.

At least ten counts were recorded for this clonotype. The CDR3: CASSDPPQETQYF. In DNA, the CDR3 is TGTGCCAGCAGTGACCCCCCCCAGGAGACCCAGTACTTC. The chain combines TRBV6-5 with TRBJ2-5; D is undetermined. The germline V and J ends were trimmed by 5 bases and 5 bases, with 12 bases remaining between them. Germline V gives CDR1 MNHEY, CDR2 SVGAGI. The CDR3 has 13 residues.

This clonotype was detected many times. One end of the junction varies from germline; a read error may be responsible. V and J are TRBV7-7 and TRBJ2-5, with no clear D. Germline values: CDR1 SSHAT, CDR2 FNYEAQ (reference sequence). This CDR3 region has 13 residues. The CDR3 DNA is TGTGCTAGCAGCTTCGCCGGTTTAGAGACCCAGTACTTC. Protein product: CASSFAGLETQYF.

This clonotype was observed at least ten times. This chain links TRBV7-2 with TRBJ1-2; 8 positions agree with TRBD1. Germline V gene sequence: CDR1 SGHTA, CDR2 FQGNSA. The CDR3 has 14 amino acids. J was trimmed by 2 bases and V by 6 bases; bases with no gene match: 5. CDR3 in amino acids: CASSQQGGNYGYTF. CDR3 in DNA: TGTGCCAGCAGTCAACAGGGGGGAAACTATGGCTACACCTTC. The full variable domain, completed using reference TRBV7-2 and TRBJ1-2, is GAGVSQSPSNKVTEKGKDVELRCDPISGHTALYWYRQSLGQGLEFLIYFQGNSAPDKSGLPSDRFSAERTGGSVSTLTIQRTQQEDSAVYLCASSQQGGNYGYTFGSGTRLTVV.

The rearrangement joins TRBV9 to TRBJ2-3; D not resolved. V was cut by 0 bases and J by 2 bases, with 10 bases left in between. Germline lookup yields CDR1 SGDLS and CDR2 YYNGEE. This CDR3 has 15 residues. As DNA, the CDR3 is TGTGCCAGCAGCGTAGCGGGTTTTTACACAGATACGCAGTATTTT. Its protein product is CASSVAGFYTDTQYF.

This clonotype was detected many times. The genes are TRBV11-1 and TRBJ1-6; 8 bases align to TRBD1. CDR3 length: 18 amino acids. CDR1 is SGHAT and CDR2 is FQDESV in the germline V gene (reference sequence). J lost 7 bases, V lost 3 bases, and 14 bases had no gene match. The CDR3 is CASSFLGRTGYLNSPLHF. Written as DNA, the CDR3 is TGTGCCAGCAGCTTCTTGGGTCGGACAGGGTATTTGAATTCACCCCTCCACTTT. The full variable domain, rest sourced from reference TRBV11-1 and TRBJ1-6, is EAEVAQSPRYKITEKSQAVAFWCDPISGHATLYWYRQILGQGPELLVQFQDESVVDDSQLPKDRFSAERLKGVDSTLKIQPAELGDSAMYLCASSFLGRTGYLNSPLHFGNGTRLTVT.

This rearrangement joins TRBV25-1 to TRBJ1-6; TRBD1 might be the D (5 bases). The CDR3 runs 16 residues. Germline V gene sequence: CDR1 MGHDK, CDR2 SYGVNS. V dropped 8 bases and J dropped 8 bases, with 22 bases sitting between them. CDR3 bases: TGTGCCAGCTCACCTACTTGGGTAACAGGAGATTCACCCCTCCACTTT. Amino acid sequence: CASSPTWVTGDSPLHF.